Each of the 10 T cell receptor beta chains below was sequenced from the same sample in a study of T cell repertoires in cytomegalovirus infection. Antigen specificity for these receptors is unknown. TCRdb reprocessed the reads via MiXCR and lists one record per CDR3 protein. The table has about half a million distinct CDR3 sequences, approximately 40% seen once. The source material was cultured PBMCs, sampled from culture after CMV antigen stimulation. All receptors derive from a human donor in good health (CMV status not recorded). Some clones in this sample may be carry-over from other donors' samples.

At least ten counts were recorded for this clonotype. This rearrangement joins TRBV7-2 to TRBJ2-3, with TRBD2 identical over 8 bases. This CDR3 contains 16 residues. Trimming took 4 bases from V and 3 from J; bases not matched to a gene: 9. Germline V gene data show CDR1 as SGHTA and CDR2 as FQGNSA. The CDR3 sequence: CASSSFGTRSTDTQYF. The CDR3 DNA follows: TGTGCCAGCAGCTCCTTCGGGACTAGGTCGACAGATACGCAGTATTTT. Filled out from reference TRBV7-2 and TRBJ2-3, the complete variable domain reads GAGVSQSPSNKVTEKGKDVELRCDPISGHTALYWYRQSLGQGLEFLIYFQGNSAPDKSGLPSDRFSAERTGGSVSTLTIQRTQQEDSAVYLCASSSFGTRSTDTQYFGPGTRLTVL.

This chain joins TRBV12-3 or TRBV12-4 and TRBJ1-1; perhaps TRBD1 as D (5 bases). V was shortened by 6 bases and J by 1 base, with 12 bases between the two germline ends. The CDR3 has 14 amino acids. CDR3 protein: CASRLYTGNTEAFF. The CDR3 nucleotides are TGTGCCAGCAGATTGTACACAGGGAACACTGAAGCTTTCTTT.

This clonotype was seen a handful of times. The V call is TRBV4-1, the J call TRBJ2-6, with a weak D call TRBD1 (5 bases). This CDR3 comprises 19 residues. Germline assignment: CDR1 MGHRA and CDR2 YSYEKL. V was cut by 5 bases and J by 0 bases, with 20 bases left in between. CDR3: CASSGPPGYGASGANVLTF. CDR3 sequence (DNA): TGCGCCAGCAGCGGGCCTCCAGGGTATGGGGCCTCTGGGGCCAACGTCCTGACTTTC.

This clonotype was seen only a few times. This chain joins TRBV7-9 and TRBJ2-7, with unresolved D. The CDR3 runs to 14 residues. V lost 5 bases and J 3 bases, leaving 14 bases between the germline ends. Germline loops: CDR1 SEHNR, CDR2 FQNEAQ (reference sequence). The CDR3 spells CASSLPGFDYEQYF. In DNA, the CDR3 is TGTGCCAGCAGCCTGCCCGGGTTCGACTACGAGCAGTACTTC.

The rearrangement links TRBV19 to TRBJ2-4; D might be TRBD2 (5 bases). The CDR3 spans 15 residues. Trimming left V 3 bases short and J 2 bases short, with 11 bases between. Germline assignment: CDR1 LNHDA and CDR2 SQIVND (reference sequence). The CDR3 bases are TGTGCCAGTAGTATCGGAGCGGAATCCAAAAACATTCAGTACTTC. This sequence encodes CASSIGAESKNIQYF.

The V call is TRBV20-1, the J call TRBJ2-2, with 7 bases fitting TRBD1. Germline lookup yields CDR1 DFQATT and CDR2 SNEGSKA (reference sequence). This CDR3 comprises 13 residues. The trim removed 2 bases at V and 7 bases at J, leaving 4 bases unmatched. The CDR3 DNA is TGCAGTGCTAGACCAGGGGGAAACGGGGAGCTGTTTTTT. Residues: CSARPGGNGELFF.

The chain uses TRBV12-3 or TRBV12-4 and TRBJ2-1, with 10 bases matching TRBD1. Unmatched junction bases numbered 7, after V lost 5 bases and J lost 9 bases. The CDR3 spans 14 residues. CDR3 region: CASSPGTGVTEQFF. DNA for the CDR3: TGTGCCAGCAGTCCCGGGACAGGGGTGACTGAGCAGTTCTTC.

The chain uses TRBV7-3 and TRBJ1-2, with a possible D match to TRBD1 (6 bases). The ends were cut back, 5 bases at V and 2 bases at J, with 12 bases in the middle. This CDR3 contains 14 residues. Germline V gene lookup returns CDR1 SGHTA and CDR2 FQGTGA. The CDR3 bases are TGTGCCAGCAGCCACAGCGGACAGAACTATGGCTACACCTTC. Its protein is CASSHSGQNYGYTF.

This clonotype appeared a single time. As DNA, the CDR3 is TGTGCCAGCAGCTTATTCGGCCAGGGCTCCTACAATGAGCAGTTCTTC. Its protein product is CASSLFGQGSYNEQFF. V and J are TRBV11-2 and TRBJ2-1; possible D gene TRBD1, 5 bases. The CDR3 contains 16 residues. The germline V and J ends were trimmed by 2 bases and 0 bases, with 11 bases remaining between them. The V gene's germline CDR1 is SGHAT and CDR2 FQNNGV.

This clonotype has only a few counts. The V gene is TRBV27, the J gene TRBJ1-1; 8 bases are shared with TRBD1. The germline V gene has CDR1 MNHEY and CDR2 SMNVEV (reference sequence). The CDR3 consists of 13 residues. V trimming: 7 bases; J trimming: 7 bases; junction bases outside the gene matches: 8. CDR3 protein: CASKSGGLGEAFF. DNA for the CDR3: TGTGCCAGCAAATCAGGGGGCTTGGGTGAAGCTTTCTTT.